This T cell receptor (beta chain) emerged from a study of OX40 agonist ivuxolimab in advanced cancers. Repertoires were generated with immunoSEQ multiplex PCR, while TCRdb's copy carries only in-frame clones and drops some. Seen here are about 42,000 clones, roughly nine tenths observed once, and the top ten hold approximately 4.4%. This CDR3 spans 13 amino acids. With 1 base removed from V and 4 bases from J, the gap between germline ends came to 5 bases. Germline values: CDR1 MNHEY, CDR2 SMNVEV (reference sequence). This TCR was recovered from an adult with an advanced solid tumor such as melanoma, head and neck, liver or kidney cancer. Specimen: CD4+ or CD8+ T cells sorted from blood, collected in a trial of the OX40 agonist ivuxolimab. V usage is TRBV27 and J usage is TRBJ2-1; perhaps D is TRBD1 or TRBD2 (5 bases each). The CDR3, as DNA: TGTGCCAGCAGTTTATGGGGGTACAATGAGCAGTTCTTC. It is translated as CASSLWGYNEQFF.